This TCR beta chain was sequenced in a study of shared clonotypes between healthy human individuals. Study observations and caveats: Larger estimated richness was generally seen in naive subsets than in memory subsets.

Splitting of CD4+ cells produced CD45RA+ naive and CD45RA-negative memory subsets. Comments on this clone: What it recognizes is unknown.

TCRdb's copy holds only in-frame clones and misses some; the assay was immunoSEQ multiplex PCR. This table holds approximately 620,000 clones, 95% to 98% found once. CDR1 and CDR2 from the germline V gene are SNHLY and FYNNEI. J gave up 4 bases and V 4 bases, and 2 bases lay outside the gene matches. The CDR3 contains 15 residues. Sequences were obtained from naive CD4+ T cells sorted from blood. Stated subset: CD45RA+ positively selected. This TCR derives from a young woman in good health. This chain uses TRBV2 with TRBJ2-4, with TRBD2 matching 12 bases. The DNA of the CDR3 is TGTGCCAGCAGTGCTCTAGCGGGAGGGAAAAACATTCAGTACTTC. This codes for CASSALAGGKNIQYF. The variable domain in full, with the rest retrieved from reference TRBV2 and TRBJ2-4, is EPEVTQTPSHQVTQMGQEVILRCVPISNHLYFYWYRQILGQKVEFLVSFYNNEISEKSEIFDDQFSVERPDGSNFTLKIRSTKLEDSAMYFCASSALAGGKNIQYFGAGTRLSVL.